The clone carrying this T cell receptor (beta chain) was seen once. Its antigen remains unidentified. This entry belongs to a study of persistence of HIV-infected CD4 T cells. Germline values: CDR1 SGHRS, CDR2 YFSETQ. Trimming removed 1 base from V and 5 bases from J, with 7 bases in between. This CDR3 spans 13 amino acids. Lysates of CMV-infected fibroblasts at around 9.8 ug/mL stimulated these cells. Sorted nonresponding memory CD4+ T cells were CD40L-negative, CD69-negative, CD45RO-high. CD4+ T cell counts exceeded 400 cells/uL; CMV serology was positive. This was the immunoSEQ version 4 assay in survey mode. The protocol was immunoSEQ multiplex PCR, while the TCRdb copy is restricted to in-frame clones and leaves out a portion. The table records tens of thousands of clones, around four fifths of them present only once.

The receptor's source is an adult man with HIV who was CMV-seropositive. The source was CD4+ T cells sorted from PBMCs after approximately 19-hour stimulation, collected from a patient who received antiretroviral therapy. This rearrangement joins TRBV5-1 to TRBJ2-1; the D is unclear. The CDR3 DNA is TGCGCCAGCAGCTTGTGGTCTAACAATGAGCAGTTCTTC. As protein: CASSLWSNNEQFF.